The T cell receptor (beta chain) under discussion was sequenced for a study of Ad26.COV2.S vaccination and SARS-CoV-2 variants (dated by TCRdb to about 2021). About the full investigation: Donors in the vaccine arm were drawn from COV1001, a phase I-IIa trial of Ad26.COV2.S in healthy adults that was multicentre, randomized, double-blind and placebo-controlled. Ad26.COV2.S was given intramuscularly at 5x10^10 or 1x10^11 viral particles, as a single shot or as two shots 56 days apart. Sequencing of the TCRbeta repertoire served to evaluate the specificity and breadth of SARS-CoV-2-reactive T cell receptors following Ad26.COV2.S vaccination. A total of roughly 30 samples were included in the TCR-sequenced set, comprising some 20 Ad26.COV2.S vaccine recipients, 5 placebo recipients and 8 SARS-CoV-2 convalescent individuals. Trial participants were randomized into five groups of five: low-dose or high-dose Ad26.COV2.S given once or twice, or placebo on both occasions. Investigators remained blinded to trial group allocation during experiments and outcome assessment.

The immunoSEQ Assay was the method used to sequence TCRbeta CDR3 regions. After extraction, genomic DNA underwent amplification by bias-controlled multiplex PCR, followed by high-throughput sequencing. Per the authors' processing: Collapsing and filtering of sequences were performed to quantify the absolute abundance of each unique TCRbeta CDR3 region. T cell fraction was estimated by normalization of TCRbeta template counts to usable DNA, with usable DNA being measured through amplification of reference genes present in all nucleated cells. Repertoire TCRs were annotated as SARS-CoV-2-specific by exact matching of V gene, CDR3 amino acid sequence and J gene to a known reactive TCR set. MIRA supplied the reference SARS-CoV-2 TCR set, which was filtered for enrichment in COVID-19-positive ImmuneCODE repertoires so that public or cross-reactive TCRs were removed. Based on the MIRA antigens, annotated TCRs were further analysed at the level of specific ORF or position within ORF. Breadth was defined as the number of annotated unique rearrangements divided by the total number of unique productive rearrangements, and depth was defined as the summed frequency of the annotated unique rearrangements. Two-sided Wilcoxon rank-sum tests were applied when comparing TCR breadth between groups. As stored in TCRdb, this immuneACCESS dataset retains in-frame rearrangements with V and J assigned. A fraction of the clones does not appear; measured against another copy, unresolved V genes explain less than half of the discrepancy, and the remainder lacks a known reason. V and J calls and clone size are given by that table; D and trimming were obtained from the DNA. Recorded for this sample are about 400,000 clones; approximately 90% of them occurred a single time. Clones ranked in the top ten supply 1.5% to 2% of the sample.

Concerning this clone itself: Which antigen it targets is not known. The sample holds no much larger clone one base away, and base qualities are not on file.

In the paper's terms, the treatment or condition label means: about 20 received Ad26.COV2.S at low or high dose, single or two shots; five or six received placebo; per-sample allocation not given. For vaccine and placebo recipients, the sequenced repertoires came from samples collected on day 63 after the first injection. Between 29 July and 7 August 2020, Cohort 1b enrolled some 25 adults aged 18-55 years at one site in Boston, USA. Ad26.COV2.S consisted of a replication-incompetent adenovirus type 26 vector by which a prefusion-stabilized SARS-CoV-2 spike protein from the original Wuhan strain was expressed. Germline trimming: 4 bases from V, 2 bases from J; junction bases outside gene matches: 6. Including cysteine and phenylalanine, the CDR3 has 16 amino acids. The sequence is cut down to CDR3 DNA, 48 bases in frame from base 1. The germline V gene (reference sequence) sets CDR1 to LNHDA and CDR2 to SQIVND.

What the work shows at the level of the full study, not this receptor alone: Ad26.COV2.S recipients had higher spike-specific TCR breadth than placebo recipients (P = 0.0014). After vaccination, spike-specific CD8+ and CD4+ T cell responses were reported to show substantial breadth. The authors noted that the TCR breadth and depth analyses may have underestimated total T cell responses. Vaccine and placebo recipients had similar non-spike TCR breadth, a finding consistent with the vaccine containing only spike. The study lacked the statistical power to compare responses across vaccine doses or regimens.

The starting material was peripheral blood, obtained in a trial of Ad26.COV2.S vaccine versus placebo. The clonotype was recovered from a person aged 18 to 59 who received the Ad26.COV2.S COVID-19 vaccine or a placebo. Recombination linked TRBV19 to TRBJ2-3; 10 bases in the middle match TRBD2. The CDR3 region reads CASSRLAGAPTDTQYF. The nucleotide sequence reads TGTGCCAGTAGTAGGCTAGCGGGAGCCCCCACAGATACGCAGTATTTT.